The 28 T cell receptor beta chains given below trace back to one sample, sequenced in a study of blood T cell repertoires in COVID-19. Clones were sequenced by immunoSEQ multiplex PCR, and TCRdb holds only the in-frame ones, with some missing. The table shows 350,000 or so clones, with roughly 87% occurring only once. The specimen sequenced was PBMCs or T cells enriched from blood (not recorded which). These TCRs come from a woman aged 25 to 39 who had recovered from COVID-19.

The rearrangement links TRBV7-9 to TRBJ2-5; 7 bases align to TRBD2. In germline, CDR1 is SEHNR, CDR2 FQNEAQ (reference sequence). V lost 8 bases, J lost 5 bases, and 17 bases stayed unmatched. The CDR3 sequence is 16 residues long. CDR3 sequence (DNA): TGTGCCAGCCAAACCGCCGGGCTAGCGGAGGGGGAGACCCAGTACTTC. This encodes CASQTAGLAEGETQYF.

V gene TRBV27 combines with J gene TRBJ1-6; the match to TRBD1 covers 7 bases. J gave up 5 bases and V 6 bases, and 4 bases lay outside the gene matches. Germline CDR1 reads MNHEY; CDR2 reads SMNVEV (reference sequence). There are 14 residues in the CDR3. The CDR3 nucleotides are TGTGCCAGCAGAACCGGGACAGATAATTCACCCCTCCACTTT. This sequence encodes CASRTGTDNSPLHF.

The genes are TRBV5-4 and TRBJ1-2, with a tentative D call TRBD1 (5 bases). CDR3 length equals 15 residues. Germline loops: CDR1 SGHNT, CDR2 YYREEE (reference sequence). Trimming stripped 3 bases from V and 6 bases from J, with 18 bases between. CDR3 loop: CASSSIRDGSDGYTF. CDR3 DNA: TGTGCCAGCAGCTCCATCAGGGATGGAAGTGATGGCTACACCTTC.

The chain is built from TRBV16 and TRBJ1-2, with 7 bases that match TRBD1. The CDR3 extends over 13 amino acids. CDR1 is KGHSY, CDR2 FQNENV, per germline. Trimming took 2 bases from V and 6 from J; bases not matched to a gene: 3. CDR3 bases: TGTGCCAGCAGCCAACCCGACAGGGATGGCTACACCTTC. This encodes CASSQPDRDGYTF.

V is TRBV19 and J is TRBJ2-5; 8 bases align to TRBD1. The CDR3 runs to 15 residues. With V trimmed by 8 bases and J by 0 bases, 8 bases remained unmatched. Germline V lookup: CDR1 LNHDA, CDR2 SQIVND (reference sequence). This chain's CDR3 is CASRSQGAYQETQYF. The CDR3 region has the DNA TGTGCCAGTCGGTCCCAGGGGGCGTACCAAGAGACCCAGTACTTC.

This chain links TRBV25-1 with TRBJ1-2; D may be TRBD1 (5 bases). V lost 3 bases to trimming and J lost 8 bases, with 16 bases between them. This CDR3 has 14 amino acids. The germline V gene encodes CDR1 MGHDK and CDR2 SYGVNS. As DNA, the CDR3 is TGTGCCAGCAGTGAGAGACGCGGACAAGACGGCTACACCTTC. Encoded protein: CASSERRGQDGYTF.

The chain recombines TRBV27 with TRBJ1-2; D not resolved. This CDR3 contains 15 residues. Germline CDR1 and CDR2: MNHEY and SMNVEV (reference sequence). Deletions cut 5 bases from V and 0 bases from J, with 13 bases between. This chain's CDR3 is CASSRELGANYGYTF. DNA of the CDR3: TGTGCCAGCAGTCGGGAGCTAGGAGCTAACTATGGCTACACCTTC.

The gene calls are TRBV10-3 and TRBJ1-5; 9 bases agree with TRBD1. The J segment lost 6 bases and the V segment lost 0 bases, leaving 6 bases of the junction unmatched. From germline, CDR1 is ENHRY and CDR2 SYGVKD. The CDR3 runs 16 residues. CDR3 bases: TGTGCCATCAGTGAGTCGAACAGGGGGCAAGTTCAGCCCCAGCATTTT. Its translation is CAISESNRGQVQPQHF.

Regarding this clone: Possible read error: a much larger clone is one base away. The chain employs TRBV6-2 or TRBV6-3 and TRBJ2-7; a weak D match, TRBD1 (5 bases). Germline loops: CDR1 MNHEY, CDR2 SVGEGT. Trimming removed 6 bases at V and 3 bases at J, with 9 bases between. The CDR3 consists of 12 residues. The CDR3: CASSPQGYEQYF. The CDR3 DNA follows: TGTGCCAGCAGCCCCCAGGGCTACGAGCAGTACTTC.

The V gene is TRBV19, the J gene TRBJ1-2; D is undetermined. Trimming left V 5 bases short and J 6 bases short, with 19 bases between. This CDR3 spans 15 amino acids. In germline, CDR1 is LNHDA, CDR2 SQIVND (reference sequence). CDR3 sequence: CASSLSRGRGNGYTF. DNA for the CDR3: TGTGCCAGTAGTCTCTCCCGGGGAAGAGGTAATGGCTACACCTTC.

The V and J genes are TRBV19 and TRBJ1-4; D gene ambiguous. Trimming left V 5 bases short and J 8 bases short, with 15 bases between. The CDR3 consists of 14 residues. Germline CDR1 and CDR2: LNHDA and SQIVND (reference sequence). Here the CDR3 reads CASSPSGVGEKLFF. Written as DNA, the CDR3 is TGTGCCAGTAGTCCCTCCGGGGTCGGGGAAAAACTGTTTTTT.

The chain combines TRBV6-5 with TRBJ2-7; TRBD2 is a possible D gene (6 bases). CDR3 size: 14 residues. CDR1 is MNHEY and CDR2 is SVGAGI in the germline V gene. The ends were cut back, 6 bases at V and 3 bases at J, with 15 bases in the middle. CDR3 region: CASSSGLWGYEQYF. For the CDR3, the DNA is TGTGCCAGCAGCTCGGGACTGTGGGGCTACGAGCAGTACTTC.

CDR3 in DNA: TGTGCCAGTAGTCAAACCGGGACAGGGGGAGGTTCACCCCTCCACTTT. This translates into CASSQTGTGGGSPLHF. The chain carries TRBV19 and TRBJ1-6, with 11 bases fitting TRBD1. The length of the CDR3 is 16 residues. Germline V gives CDR1 LNHDA, CDR2 SQIVND (reference sequence). V was pared by 5 bases and J by 9 bases, with 9 bases of the junction left unmatched. Complete variable domain (other parts from reference TRBV19 and TRBJ1-6): DGGITQSPKYLFRKEGQNVTLSCEQNLNHDAMYWYRQDPGQGLRLIYYSQIVNDFQKGDIAEGYSVSREKKESFPLTVTSAQKNPTAFYLCASSQTGTGGGSPLHFGNGTRLTVT.

The CDR3 DNA is TGTGCCAGTAGTACCACAGTGAGCTCTGGAAACACCATATATTTT. Its protein is CASSTTVSSGNTIYF. The chain couples TRBV19 to TRBJ1-3; the D is unclear. This CDR3 contains 15 residues. Deletions cut 4 bases from V and 0 bases from J, with 10 bases between. Looked up from germline, CDR1 is LNHDA and CDR2 is SQIVND (reference sequence). The entire variable domain, with the rest obtained from reference TRBV19 and TRBJ1-3, is as follows: DGGITQSPKYLFRKEGQNVTLSCEQNLNHDAMYWYRQDPGQGLRLIYYSQIVNDFQKGDIAEGYSVSREKKESFPLTVTSAQKNPTAFYLCASSTTVSSGNTIYFGEGSWLTVV.

V and J are TRBV24-1 and TRBJ2-3, with 9 bases fitting TRBD1. This CDR3 has 16 residues. Trimming removed 4 bases from V and 1 base from J; junction bases left unmatched: 5. Germline V gene data show CDR1 as KGHDR and CDR2 as SFDVKD. The CDR3 DNA sequence: TGTGCCACCAGTGACGGACAGGGGTTGGGCACAGATACGCAGTATTTT. It translates to CATSDGQGLGTDTQYF.

The chain combines TRBV5-4 with TRBJ2-5; D possibly corresponds to TRBD1 (6 bases). Trimming stripped 3 bases from V and 5 bases from J, with 11 bases between. This CDR3 is built from 13 residues. The germline V gene encodes CDR1 SGHNT and CDR2 YYREEE (reference sequence). CDR3 nucleotide sequence: TGTGCCAGCAGCTCTACAGGGTTGGAGACCCAGTACTTC. Protein sequence: CASSSTGLETQYF.

This clone was detected only a few times. The rearrangement joins TRBV4-3 to TRBJ2-2; D gene uncertain. The CDR3 contains 13 residues. Trimming removed 4 bases at V and 3 bases at J, with 6 bases between. Per the germline V gene, CDR1 is LGHNA and CDR2 is YSLEER. Here the CDR3 DNA reads TGCGCCAGCAGCCGTCAGGACACCGGGGAGCTGTTTTTT. This sequence encodes CASSRQDTGELFF.

The gene calls are TRBV4-1 and TRBJ1-2, with TRBD1 identical over 7 bases. The length of the CDR3 is 13 residues. CDR1 is MGHRA and CDR2 is YSYEKL in the germline V gene. Trimming removed 3 bases from V and 8 bases from J; junction bases left unmatched: 6. In DNA, the CDR3 is TGCGCCAGCAGCCATGAGGGGGCGCGGGGCTACACCTTC. Protein: CASSHEGARGYTF.

The count of this clone is one. One end of the junction is discordant with germline, which a read error may explain. The chain combines TRBV5-6 with TRBJ1-2; TRBD1 matches 11 bases. The CDR3 extends over 13 amino acids. The germline gives CDR1 SGHDT, CDR2 YYEEEE. CDR3 sequence: CASSLEDRGRISF. Written as DNA, the CDR3 is TGTGCCAGCAGCTTGGAGGACAGGGGGCGGATCTCCTTC. The full variable domain, completed using reference TRBV5-6 and TRBJ1-2, is DAGVTQSPTHLIKTRGQQVTLRCSPKSGHDTVSWYQQALGQGPQFIFQYYEEEERQRGNFPDRFSGHQFPNYSSELNVNALLLGDSALYLCASSLEDRGRISFGSGTRLTVV.

This chain uses TRBV28 with TRBJ2-7; TRBD1 might be the D (7 bases). Deletions cut 10 bases from V and 4 bases from J, with 23 bases between. CDR1 MDHEN and CDR2 SYDVKM come from the germline V gene. The length of the CDR3 is 15 residues. The CDR3 DNA sequence: TGTGCCATCATGGGGAACCCGACAGGGAGGTACGAGCAGTACTTC. Translation: CAIMGNPTGRYEQYF.

The chain is built from TRBV4-1 and TRBJ2-7, with D unclear. The CDR3 is 13 residues long. The V end lost 0 bases, the J end lost 7 bases, and 10 bases lay between the germline ends. Germline V gene data show CDR1 as MGHRA and CDR2 as YSYEKL. The CDR3 spells CASSQDPRLEQYF. In DNA, the CDR3 is TGCGCCAGCAGCCAAGATCCCAGGTTGGAGCAGTACTTC.

This chain links TRBV27 with TRBJ2-1; TRBD2 agrees at 10 bases. CDR1 and CDR2 (germline): MNHEY, SMNVEV (reference sequence). V lost 1 base, J lost 5 bases, and 5 bases stayed unmatched. The CDR3 totals 16 residues. CDR3 nucleotides: TGTGCCAGCAGTTTATATAGCGGGGGGTTCCACAATGAGCAGTTCTTC. Protein sequence: CASSLYSGGFHNEQFF.

This clone was seen a few times. Other DNA variants within this sample encode the same CDR3. The chain uses TRBV7-9 and TRBJ1-5, with D possibly being TRBD1 (5 bases). This CDR3 is built from 13 residues. With 5 bases removed from V and 2 bases from J, the gap between germline ends came to 7 bases. Germline-derived CDR1 and CDR2 are SEHNR and FQNEAQ (reference sequence). The CDR3 DNA is TGTGCCAGCAGCCAGGGTGGCAATCAGCCCCAGCATTTT. Its translation is CASSQGGNQPQHF.

This clone was seen a handful of times. The chain recombines TRBV5-1 with TRBJ1-6; D perhaps matches TRBD1 (5 bases). The V and J ends lost 2 bases and 9 bases respectively, with 21 bases between them. The CDR3 contains 17 residues. Per the germline V gene, CDR1 is SGHRS and CDR2 is YFSETQ. This CDR3 reads CASSFTARGRDGSPLHF. In nucleotides, the CDR3 is TGCGCCAGCAGCTTCACAGCAAGGGGCCGAGATGGTTCACCCCTCCACTTT.

The V gene is TRBV5-5, the J gene TRBJ2-1; 11 nucleotides match TRBD1. V lost 4 bases to trimming and J lost 4 bases; unmatched junction nucleotides: 7. Germline V lookup: CDR1 SGHKS, CDR2 YYEKEE (reference sequence). The CDR3 loop spans 16 amino acids. The CDR3 protein is CASSPAGQGVYNEQFF. In DNA, the CDR3 is TGTGCCAGCAGCCCCGCGGGACAGGGGGTTTACAATGAGCAGTTCTTC.

The rearrangement joins TRBV2 to TRBJ2-3; 8 nucleotides agree with TRBD2. The CDR3 is made up of 14 amino acids. Looked up from germline, CDR1 is SNHLY and CDR2 is FYNNEI. Trimming cost V 4 bases and J 5 bases; bases outside gene matches: 5. The CDR3 here is CASSVSSGVDTQYF. The CDR3 region has the DNA TGTGCCAGCAGTGTGAGTAGCGGGGTAGATACGCAGTATTTT. The whole variable domain, filled in from reference TRBV2 and TRBJ2-3, reads EPEVTQTPSHQVTQMGQEVILRCVPISNHLYFYWYRQILGQKVEFLVSFYNNEISEKSEIFDDQFSVERPDGSNFTLKIRSTKLEDSAMYFCASSVSSGVDTQYFGPGTRLTVL.

The rearrangement links TRBV30 to TRBJ2-6, with 9 bases fitting TRBD1. This CDR3 is 17 amino acids long. The germline V gene encodes CDR1 GTSNPN and CDR2 SVGIG (reference sequence). The ends lost 2 bases at V and 3 bases at J; junction bases unmatched: 8. The CDR3 coding sequence is TGTGCCTGGAGTCCAGGGACAGGGATATTTGGGGCCAACGTCCTGACTTTC. It specifies CAWSPGTGIFGANVLTF.

This chain joins TRBV27 and TRBJ2-7; D perhaps matches TRBD1 (6 bases). This CDR3 is 11 amino acids long. Trimming took off 8 bases at V and 3 bases at J, with 8 bases between the two ends. From germline, CDR1 is MNHEY and CDR2 SMNVEV (reference sequence). The CDR3 reads CASGRGYEQYF. The DNA of the CDR3 is TGTGCCAGCGGCAGGGGCTACGAGCAGTACTTC.